Detailed here is one T cell receptor beta chain. The antigen is unknown. CD45RO-negative, CCR7-selected cells formed the naive CD8 fraction, which excluded terminally differentiated effector memory CD45RA+ cells. Participating donors were healthy, HIV-negative adults free of recent acute infections or vaccinations. The data stem from a study of shared clonotypes between healthy human individuals. CDR3 length equals 15 residues. Germline CDR1 SGHVS, CDR2 FNYEAQ. V lost 2 bases to trimming and J lost 4 bases, with 14 bases between them. Study-wide results and limits: Compared with memory subsets, naive subsets generally had larger estimated richness.

The input for sorted-subset replicate PCRs was approximately 200 ng DNA, tens of thousands of T cell genomes. Produced via immunoSEQ multiplex PCR; TCRdb's table is partial and in-frame only. Altogether about 2.2 million clones are present, 93% being singletons, with the ten largest covering more than 1.5%. The chain combines TRBV7-6 with TRBJ2-5; D perhaps matches TRBD2 (6 bases). Sequencing was performed on naive CD8+ T cells from PBMCs. The TCR comes from a man between 18 and 29 years old in good health. Some clones in this sample may be carry-over from other donors' samples. The CDR3 DNA reads TGTGCCAGCAGCTTAAAAGGACCCGGGGGAGAGACCCAGTACTTC. Protein product: CASSLKGPGGETQYF.